Each of the 2 T cell receptor beta chains below was sequenced from the same sample in a study of CD8+CD57+ T cells in acquired aplastic anemia. Using genomic DNA as the template, TCR beta VDJ and CDR3 profiling was carried out. MiXCR was run by TCRdb on the reads, yielding one entry per CDR3 protein. The table has approximately 200,000 distinct CDR3 sequences, less than 60% seen once. Sequenced patients had shown CD8+CD57+ cell expansion by flow cytometry. Sequenced: sorted CD4+, CD8+, or CD8+CD57+ T cells (not recorded which) from PBMCs. The source is a human donor with aplastic anemia.

The sample holds a few counts of this clonotype. In nucleotides, the CDR3 is TGCGCCAGCAGCTCCGGGGGCGGGACAGCGGTCCTCACAGATACGCAGTATTTT. Translating it yields CASSSGGGTAVLTDTQYF. V usage is TRBV5-1 and J usage is TRBJ2-3, with TRBD1 as a possible D gene (7 bases). The CDR3 spans 18 residues. V dropped 3 bases and J dropped 2 bases, with 22 bases sitting between them. Germline CDR1 and CDR2: SGHRS and YFSETQ.

The V gene is TRBV24-1, the J gene TRBJ2-5, with 15 positions matching TRBD2. This CDR3 region has 16 residues. Germline V lookup: CDR1 KGHDR, CDR2 SFDVKD. V shed 4 bases, J shed 5 bases, and the junction held 4 bases outside the gene matches. The CDR3 bases are TGTGCCACCAGTGACGGACTAGCGGGAGGGCCCGAGACCCAGTACTTC. It is translated as CATSDGLAGGPETQYF.